The sequence of this TCR beta chain was determined in a study of blood T cell repertoires in COVID-19. Study-wide context: Collection of acute and convalescent COVID-19 samples took place in the United States, Italy and Spain.

V dropped 1 base and J dropped 3 bases, with 4 bases sitting between them. Germline-derived CDR1 and CDR2 are LGHDT and YNNKEL (reference sequence). This CDR3 spans 13 amino acids. This clone was seen at least ten times. The repertoire was sequenced with immunoSEQ multiplex PCR; TCRdb's copy has only in-frame clones and lacks some. This sample has roughly 91,000 clones, with 65% to 80% found just once. This rearrangement joins TRBV3-1 (or the pseudogene TRBV3-2) to TRBJ2-1; D gene ambiguous. Material for sequencing was peripheral blood. The receptor was derived from a man between 65 and 79 years old with acute or convalescent COVID-19. CDR3 residues: CASSQGLYNEQFF. The DNA of the CDR3 is TGTGCCAGCAGCCAAGGACTCTACAATGAGCAGTTCTTC.